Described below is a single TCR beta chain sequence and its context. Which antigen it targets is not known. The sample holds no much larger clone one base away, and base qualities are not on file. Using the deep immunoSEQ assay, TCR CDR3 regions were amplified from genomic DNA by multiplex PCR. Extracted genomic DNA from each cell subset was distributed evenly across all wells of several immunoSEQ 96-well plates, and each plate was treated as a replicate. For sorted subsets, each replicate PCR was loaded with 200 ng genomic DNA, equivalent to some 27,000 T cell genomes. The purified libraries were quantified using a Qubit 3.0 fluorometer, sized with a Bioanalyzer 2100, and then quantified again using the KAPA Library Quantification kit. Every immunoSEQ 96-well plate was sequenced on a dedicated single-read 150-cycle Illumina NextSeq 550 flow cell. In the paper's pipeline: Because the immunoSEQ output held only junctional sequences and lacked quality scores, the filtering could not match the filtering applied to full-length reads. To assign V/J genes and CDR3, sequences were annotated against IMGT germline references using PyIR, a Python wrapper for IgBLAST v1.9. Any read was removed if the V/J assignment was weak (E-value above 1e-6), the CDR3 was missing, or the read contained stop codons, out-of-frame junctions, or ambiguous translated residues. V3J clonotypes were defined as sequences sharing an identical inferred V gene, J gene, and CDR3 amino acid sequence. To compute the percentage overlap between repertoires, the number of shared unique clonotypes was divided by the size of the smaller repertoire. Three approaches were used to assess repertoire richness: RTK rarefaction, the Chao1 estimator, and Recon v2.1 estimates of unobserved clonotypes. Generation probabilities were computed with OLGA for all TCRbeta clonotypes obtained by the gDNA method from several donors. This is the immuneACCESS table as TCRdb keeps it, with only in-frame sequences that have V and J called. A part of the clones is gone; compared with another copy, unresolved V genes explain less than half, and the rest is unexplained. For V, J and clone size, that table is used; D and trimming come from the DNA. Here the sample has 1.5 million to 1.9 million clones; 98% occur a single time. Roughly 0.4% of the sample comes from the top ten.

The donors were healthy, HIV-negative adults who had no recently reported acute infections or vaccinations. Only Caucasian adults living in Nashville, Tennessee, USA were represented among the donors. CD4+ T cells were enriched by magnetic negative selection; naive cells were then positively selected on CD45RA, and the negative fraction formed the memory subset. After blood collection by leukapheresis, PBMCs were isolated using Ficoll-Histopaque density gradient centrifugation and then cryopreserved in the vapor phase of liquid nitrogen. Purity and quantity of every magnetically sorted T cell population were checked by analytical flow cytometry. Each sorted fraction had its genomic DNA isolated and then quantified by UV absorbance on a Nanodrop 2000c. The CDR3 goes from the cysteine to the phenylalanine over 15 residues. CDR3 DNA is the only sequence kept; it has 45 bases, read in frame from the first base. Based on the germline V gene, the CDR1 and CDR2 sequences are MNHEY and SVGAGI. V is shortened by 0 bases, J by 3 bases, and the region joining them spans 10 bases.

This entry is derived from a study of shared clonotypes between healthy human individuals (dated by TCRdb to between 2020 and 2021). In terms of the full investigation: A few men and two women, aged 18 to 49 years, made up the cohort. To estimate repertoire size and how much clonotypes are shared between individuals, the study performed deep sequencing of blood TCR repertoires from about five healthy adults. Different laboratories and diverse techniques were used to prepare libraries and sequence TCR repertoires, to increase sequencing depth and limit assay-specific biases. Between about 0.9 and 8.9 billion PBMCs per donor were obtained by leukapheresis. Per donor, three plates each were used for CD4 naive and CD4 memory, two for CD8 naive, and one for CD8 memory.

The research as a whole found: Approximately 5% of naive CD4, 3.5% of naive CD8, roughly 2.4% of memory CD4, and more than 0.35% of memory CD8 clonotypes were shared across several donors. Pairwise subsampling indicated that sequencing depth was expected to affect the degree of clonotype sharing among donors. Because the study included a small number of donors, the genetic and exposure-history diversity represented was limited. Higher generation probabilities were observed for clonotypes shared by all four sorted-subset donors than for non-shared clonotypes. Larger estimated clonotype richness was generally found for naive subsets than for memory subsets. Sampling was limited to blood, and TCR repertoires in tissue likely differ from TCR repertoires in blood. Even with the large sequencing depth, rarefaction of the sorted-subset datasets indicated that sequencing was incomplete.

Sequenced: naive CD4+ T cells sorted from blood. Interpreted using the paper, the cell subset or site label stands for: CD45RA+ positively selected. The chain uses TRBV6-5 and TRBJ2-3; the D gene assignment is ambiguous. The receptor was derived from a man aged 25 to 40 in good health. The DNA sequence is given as TGTGCCAGCAGTTACTCGGCACTAACAACAGATACGCAGTATTTT. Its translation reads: CASSYSALTTDTQYF.